The 9 T cell receptor beta chains below come from one sample, sequenced in a study of blood T cell repertoires in COVID-19. TCRdb's table, derived via immunoSEQ multiplex PCR, lists solely in-frame clones and lacks some. The sample holds roughly 200,000 clones, about 81% seen once. Sequenced sample: peripheral blood. The receptor source for this set is a woman aged 80 or older with COVID-19, enrolled during active disease.

V and J are TRBV19 and TRBJ2-1; 9 bases are shared with TRBD2. Per germline, CDR1 LNHDA and CDR2 SQIVND (reference sequence). V was clipped by 5 bases and J by 7 bases; unmatched bases: 9. This CDR3 has 15 residues. DNA for the CDR3: TGTGCCAGTAGTTTCCTCCCGACTAGCGGAAATGAGCAGTTCTTC. The encoded protein is CASSFLPTSGNEQFF.

J is TRBJ2-7 and V is TRBV27; a weak D match, TRBD2 (6 bases). Germline-derived CDR1 and CDR2 are MNHEY and SMNVEV (reference sequence). V was pared by 2 bases and J by 5 bases, with 10 bases between. The CDR3 has 13 amino acids. The CDR3 bases are TGTGCCAGCAGTTTACTAGGAGGGCACGAGCAGTACTTC. This gives the protein CASSLLGGHEQYF.

The chain couples TRBV7-2 to TRBJ2-5; TRBD2 matches 8 bases. Looked up from germline, CDR1 is SGHTA and CDR2 is FQGNSA. The CDR3 consists of 14 residues. Unmatched junction bases numbered 4, after V lost 5 bases and J lost 2 bases. The CDR3 DNA sequence: TGTGCCAGCAGCCCACAGCGGGGGCAAGAGACCCAGTACTTC. Amino acids: CASSPQRGQETQYF.

The CDR3 sequence: CASSILAGTSGGPLHF. CDR3 DNA sequence: TGTGCCAGCAGTATCCTTGCTGGGACCTCGGGAGGACCCCTCCACTTT. J is TRBJ1-6 and V is TRBV2; TRBD1 might be the D (5 bases). Between the trimmed V and J ends, which lost 5 bases and 12 bases, there was a span of 23 bases. This CDR3 contains 16 residues. Germline CDR1 is SNHLY and CDR2 is FYNNEI.

The chain couples TRBV19 to TRBJ2-6; D is possibly TRBD1 (6 bases). V was trimmed by 7 bases and J by 2 bases, leaving 24 bases between them. CDR3 length equals 19 residues. Germline V gives CDR1 LNHDA, CDR2 SQIVND (reference sequence). As DNA, the CDR3 is TGTGCCAGTACCCCCTCAAGGGTCCAAGGGGGAACTGGGGCCAACGTCCTGACTTTC. It encodes CASTPSRVQGGTGANVLTF.

The chain recombines TRBV6-6 with TRBJ1-1; D unresolved. The germline CDR1 and CDR2 sequences are MNHNY and SVGAGI (reference sequence). This CDR3 has 13 residues. Deletions cut 2 bases from V and 3 bases from J, with 7 bases between. The CDR3 sequence is CASSYTGDTEAFF. CDR3 DNA sequence: TGTGCCAGCAGTTACACCGGGGACACTGAAGCTTTCTTT.

V and J are TRBV6-2 or TRBV6-3 and TRBJ2-5, with D possibly matching TRBD1 (6 bases). The CDR3 consists of 15 residues. Trimming cost V 2 bases and J 1 base, with 11 bases left between them. The germline V gene encodes CDR1 MNHEY and CDR2 SVGEGT. The chain's CDR3 is CASSYPTGIQETQYF. CDR3 nucleotide sequence: TGTGCCAGCAGTTACCCGACAGGAATCCAAGAGACCCAGTACTTC.

The chain is built from TRBV9 and TRBJ2-7, with a possible D match to TRBD2 (6 bases). Germline values: CDR1 SGDLS, CDR2 YYNGEE. This CDR3 comprises 15 residues. Trimming took 4 bases from V and 3 from J, leaving 17 bases between them. CDR3 bases: TGTGCCAGCAGCCGGGGGAGCGAATTCATCTACGAGCAGTACTTC. It translates to CASSRGSEFIYEQYF.

This chain links TRBV7-9 with TRBJ1-1; weak D call: TRBD1 (6 bases). The germline V gene encodes CDR1 SEHNR and CDR2 FQNEAQ (reference sequence). V shed 5 bases and J shed 5 bases, with 15 bases lying between them. There are 14 residues in the CDR3. In DNA form, the CDR3 reads TGTGCCAGCAGCGAAACAGGGTCGGTGACTGAAGCTTTCTTT. Residues: CASSETGSVTEAFF.